These 20 T cell receptor beta chains came from one sample sequenced in a study of T-cell memory formation after mild COVID-19. TCRdb reanalysed the 5' RACE reads using MiXCR and keeps one entry per CDR3 protein. The table shows fewer than 15,000 distinct CDR3 sequences, with approximately 12% occurring only once. The sequencing sample was made of PBMCs or a T cell subset sorted from them (not recorded which). These receptors were taken from an adult woman who had mild COVID-19 (a few samples of this study predate the infection). Cell type and time point are not known.

This clonotype has at least ten counts. The chain employs TRBV5-4 and TRBJ2-2; D might be TRBD2 (6 bases). V was shortened by 0 bases and J by 1 base, with 10 bases between the two germline ends. Per germline, CDR1 SGHNT and CDR2 YYREEE (reference sequence). CDR3 length: 16 residues. The DNA for the CDR3 is TGTGCCAGCAGCTTGGGGTCTAGCGTGAACACCGGGGAGCTGTTTTTT. It yields the protein CASSLGSSVNTGELFF.

The sample holds many counts of this clonotype. The chain couples TRBV5-5 to TRBJ1-2; 12 nucleotides match TRBD1. CDR1 and CDR2 from the germline V gene are SGHKS and YYEKEE (reference sequence). The CDR3 loop spans 16 amino acids. Losses at the gene ends were 4 bases for V and 4 bases for J; bases not matched to a gene: 8. The CDR3 region is CASSGGTGGRSYGYTF. The CDR3 bases are TGTGCCAGCAGCGGAGGGACAGGGGGCCGCAGCTATGGCTACACCTTC.

The chain has TRBV5-5 and TRBJ1-1, with 7 nucleotides matching TRBD1. CDR1 SGHKS and CDR2 YYEKEE come from the germline V gene (reference sequence). V was pared by 4 bases and J by 4 bases, with 13 bases of the junction left unmatched. The length of the CDR3 is 16 residues. The CDR3 DNA follows: TGTGCCAGCAGCAAGATGGGACAGACAAGGGGCACTGAAGCTTTCTTT. Its protein product is CASSKMGQTRGTEAFF.

This clonotype is labeled as medium-sized. The rearrangement joins TRBV7-9 to TRBJ1-2; 9 bases match TRBD1. The CDR3 length is 15 residues. Trimming at V came to 5 bases and at J to 4 bases, leaving 8 bases not matched to a gene. Germline CDR1 and CDR2: SEHNR and FQNEAQ (reference sequence). The CDR3 loop is CASSPPDRGPYGYTF. The DNA of the CDR3 is TGTGCCAGCAGCCCGCCGGACAGGGGTCCCTATGGCTACACCTTC. Supplemented by reference TRBV7-9 and TRBJ1-2, the full variable domain reads DTGVSQNPRHKITKRGQNVTFRCDPISEHNRLYWYRQTLGQGPEFLTYFQNEAQLEKSRLLSDRFSAERPKGSFSTLEIQRTEQGDSAMYLCASSPPDRGPYGYTFGSGTRLTVV.

This clonotype was seen ten or more times. V usage is TRBV15 and J usage is TRBJ1-5; D remains unclear. V was cut by 3 bases and J by 0 bases, with 24 bases left in between. CDR1 is LNHNV, CDR2 YYDKDF, per germline (reference sequence). This CDR3 is built from 20 residues. This CDR3 is CATSSGVGVRGPYSNQPQHF. The CDR3 nucleotides read TGTGCCACCAGCAGTGGGGTCGGGGTCCGCGGACCCTATAGCAATCAGCCCCAGCATTTT.

This clonotype was seen at least ten times. The V gene is TRBV11-2, the J gene TRBJ2-7; D might be TRBD1 (5 bases). The CDR3 extends over 14 amino acids. Germline values: CDR1 SGHAT, CDR2 FQNNGV. V was cut by 4 bases and J by 3 bases, with 13 bases left in between. CDR3 region: CASSSDNILYEQYF. The DNA of the CDR3 is TGTGCCAGCAGCTCGGACAATATACTCTACGAGCAGTACTTC. Drawing the rest from reference TRBV11-2 and TRBJ2-7, the complete variable domain is EAGVAQSPRYKIIEKRQSVAFWCNPISGHATLYWYQQILGQGPKLLIQFQNNGVVDDSQLPKDRFSAERLKGVDSTLKIQPAKLEDSAVYLCASSSDNILYEQYFGPGTRLTVT.

Within the sample, this clonotype is medium-sized. The chain has TRBV7-2 and TRBJ2-2, with D possibly TRBD1 on 5 matching bases. Germline CDR1 reads SGHTA; CDR2 reads FQGNSA. The germline V and J ends were trimmed by 1 base and 9 bases, with 12 bases remaining between them. The CDR3 extends over 14 amino acids. This CDR3 reads CASSLGAGNRELFF. CDR3 in DNA: TGTGCCAGCAGCTTAGGGGCAGGGAATCGGGAGCTGTTTTTT.

This clonotype has ten or more counts. The J gene is TRBJ2-3, the V gene TRBV7-9; 8 bases align to TRBD2. CDR1 is SEHNR, CDR2 FQNEAQ, per germline (reference sequence). V gave up 5 bases and J gave up 2 bases; unmatched junction bases: 6. CDR3 length equals 15 residues. CDR3 DNA: TGTGCCAGCAGCCTCGAGCGGGGGAACACAGATACGCAGTATTTT. Protein sequence: CASSLERGNTDTQYF.

This clonotype was counted at least ten times. CDR3 loop: CASSLAGGENYEQYF. The CDR3 coding sequence is TGTGCCAGCAGCTTAGCTGGAGGGGAAAACTACGAGCAGTACTTC. The V and J genes are TRBV7-6 and TRBJ2-7; perhaps TRBD2 as D (6 bases). Germline values: CDR1 SGHVS, CDR2 FNYEAQ. The CDR3 covers 15 residues. The V end was cut by 0 bases, the J end by 3 bases, with 12 bases between.

This clonotype was seen many times. V usage is TRBV19 and J usage is TRBJ1-5; D not resolved. Germline V lookup: CDR1 LNHDA, CDR2 SQIVND (reference sequence). The length of the CDR3 is 14 residues. Trimming removed 3 bases from V and 6 bases from J, with 12 bases in between. The CDR3 nucleotides read TGTGCCAGTAGTATCGATTCATCAGGTCAGCCCCAGCATTTT. Translated, it gives CASSIDSSGQPQHF.

The chain has TRBV7-9 and TRBJ2-1; 7 bases are a match to TRBD2. The CDR3 sequence is 13 residues long. The V segment lost 5 bases and the J segment 4 bases; nucleotides outside the gene matches: 2. Germline V gene lookup returns CDR1 SEHNR and CDR2 FQNEAQ (reference sequence). The CDR3 bases are TGTGCCAGCAGCCCCGGGAGGTACAATGAGCAGTTCTTC. It translates to CASSPGRYNEQFF.

This clonotype was recorded many times. The chain is built from TRBV7-2 and TRBJ2-5; D ambiguous. The CDR3 is 13 amino acids. Per germline, CDR1 SGHTA and CDR2 FQGNSA. V gave up 5 bases and J gave up 4 bases, with 11 bases separating them. The CDR3 region has the DNA TGTGCCAGCAGCCCACCGATCGTAGAGACCCAGTACTTC. Translation: CASSPPIVETQYF. Drawing the rest from reference TRBV7-2 and TRBJ2-5, the complete variable domain is GAGVSQSPSNKVTEKGKDVELRCDPISGHTALYWYRQSLGQGLEFLIYFQGNSAPDKSGLPSDRFSAERTGGSVSTLTIQRTQQEDSAVYLCASSPPIVETQYFGPGTRLLVL.

The table lists this clonotype with many counts. The CDR3 sequence is CASSFGSVSGNTIYF. CDR3 DNA: TGTGCCAGCAGCTTCGGGTCGGTCTCTGGAAACACCATATATTTT. The rearrangement joins TRBV7-2 to TRBJ1-3; no clear D. Trimming pared 3 bases from V and 0 bases from J, leaving 9 bases between. The CDR3 is 15 amino acids. Germline lookup yields CDR1 SGHTA and CDR2 FQGNSA.

This clonotype occurred many times. V gene TRBV7-9 combines with J gene TRBJ1-2, with D possibly being TRBD1 (6 bases). The V gene lost 1 base and the J gene lost 4 bases, with 16 bases spanning the gap. The CDR3 has 16 residues. From germline, CDR1 is SEHNR and CDR2 FQNEAQ (reference sequence). CDR3 coding DNA: TGTGCCAGCAGCTTAGTGGAATCAGGGGTTGGCTATGGCTACACCTTC. Encoded protein: CASSLVESGVGYGYTF.

In its sample, this clonotype was seen many times. The rearrangement uses TRBV20-1 and TRBJ2-2, with D perhaps TRBD1 (6 bases). The CDR3 loop spans 14 amino acids. The V and J ends lost 5 bases and 7 bases respectively, with 17 bases between them. Germline CDR1 is DFQATT and CDR2 is SNEGSKA (reference sequence). In nucleotides, the CDR3 is TGCAGTGCTCGTGATACAGGGTACGACGGGGAGCTGTTTTTT. It codes for CSARDTGYDGELFF.

The sample holds many counts of this clonotype. The chain uses TRBV12-3 or TRBV12-4 and TRBJ1-1; TRBD1 matches 7 bases. Losses at the gene ends were 7 bases for V and 5 bases for J; bases not matched to a gene: 19. The CDR3 covers 17 residues. Here the CDR3 reads CASTSLIDRVSWTEAFF. CDR3 bases: TGTGCCAGCACAAGTCTCATTGACAGGGTGAGTTGGACTGAAGCTTTCTTT.

This clonotype was observed at least ten times. CDR3 DNA sequence: TGTGCCACCAGTGATTTTGGAGATACGCAGTATTTT. This codes for CATSDFGDTQYF. This chain connects TRBV24-1 to TRBJ2-3; D is unclear. The CDR3 extends over 12 amino acids. The germline V and J ends were trimmed by 1 base and 5 bases, with 3 bases remaining between them. Germline CDR1 is KGHDR and CDR2 is SFDVKD.

This clonotype was counted at least ten times. The chain links TRBV5-1 to TRBJ1-1; a possible D gene is TRBD1 (6 bases). Germline V lookup: CDR1 SGHRS, CDR2 YFSETQ. The CDR3 has 17 residues. The V and J ends lost 2 bases and 0 bases respectively, with 17 bases between them. CDR3 loop: CASSLRGGRRMNTEAFF. CDR3 DNA sequence: TGCGCCAGCAGCTTACGCGGGGGGCGAAGGATGAACACTGAAGCTTTCTTT.

By proportion, this clonotype is medium-sized. This chain uses TRBV4-3 with TRBJ1-2; D is ambiguous. The CDR3 runs to 14 residues. Trimming removed 8 bases at V and 0 bases at J, with 13 bases between. Looked up from germline, CDR1 is LGHNA and CDR2 is YSLEER. The CDR3 DNA is TGCGCCAGCGGCGAGTTCGGTACTAACTATGGCTACACCTTC. It yields the protein CASGEFGTNYGYTF.

Ten or more counts support this clonotype. The chain recombines TRBV6-5 with TRBJ1-6, with a weak D call TRBD1 (6 bases). V dropped 4 bases and J dropped 7 bases, with 17 bases sitting between them. The CDR3 sequence is 16 residues long. Germline lookup yields CDR1 MNHEY and CDR2 SVGAGI. The CDR3 sequence is CASSLYFTGKNSPLHF. Written as DNA, the CDR3 is TGTGCCAGCAGTTTATACTTTACAGGGAAGAATTCACCCCTCCACTTT.